Reported below is one TCR beta chain. Its antigen is not known. The V and J ends lost 5 bases and 1 base respectively, with 16 bases between them. This CDR3 is built from 16 residues. The germline V gene encodes CDR1 MDHEN and CDR2 SYDVKM. This sample is drawn from a study of tumor-infiltrating lymphocytes in localized non-small cell lung cancer. Study summary: The cohort mixed smokers and never-smokers, several histologies, and some post-neoadjuvant-chemotherapy samples. Tumor tissue and non-adjacent uninvolved lung came from each patient.

The table came from immunoSEQ multiplex PCR; TCRdb's copy has only in-frame clones and leaves some out. The table has over 3,000 clones, over 50% seen once; the top ten hold roughly 17%. The study's findings and limits: Different pieces of the same tissue were used for each assay. Compared with uninvolved lung, tumors showed higher T cell infiltration by TCRbeta sequencing.

The sequence was obtained from a human donor with non-small cell lung cancer. The rearrangement links TRBV28 to TRBJ2-3; D uncertain. Specimen: uninvolved lung tissue not adjacent to the tumor. The CDR3 DNA sequence: TGTGCCAGCAGTCGAAACCGCCCTCGTGGCACAGATACGCAGTATTTT. The encoded protein is CASSRNRPRGTDTQYF.